The entry that follows covers one T cell receptor beta chain sequence. In the authors' methods: Nucleated cell number was recorded as an estimate derived from reference gene primer amplification. Assay used: immunoSEQ multiplex PCR; TCRdb lists only in-frame clones, some missing. V, J and clone size reflect that table, while D and trimming were determined from the DNA. This table holds 45,000 to 70,000 clones, about four fifths found once. The data originate from a study of blood T cell repertoires in COVID-19. Study summary: Samples came from the United States, Italy and Spain, spanning acute and convalescent COVID-19. Nucleic acid was either cDNA or gDNA, and it came from T cells, B-cell-depleted T cells, or PBMCs.

Sequencing used peripheral blood. This TCR was recovered from a woman in her fifties or sixties with acute or convalescent COVID-19.

CDR3 protein: CSVVITYEQYF. The CDR3 DNA sequence: TGCAGCGTTGTCATCACCTACGAGCAGTACTTC. The chain links TRBV29-1 to TRBJ2-7; no firm D call. CDR3 length equals 11 residues. V gave up 4 bases and J gave up 2 bases, with 6 bases separating them. Germline values: CDR1 SQVTM, CDR2 ANQGSEA.